The 5 T cell receptor beta chains in this list originate from one sample, sequenced in a study of blood T cells in healthy people across ages. A second 7 to 11 cycle PCR used barcoded and J-beta primers. TCRdb redid the calling of the 5' RACE reads with MiXCR, one entry per CDR3 protein. The sample carries 700,000 to 800,000 distinct CDR3 sequences, roughly 43% recorded once. The sample comprised blood. The source is a woman aged 55-69 years in good health.

This clonotype was recorded only once. J is TRBJ2-6 and V is TRBV7-3; D tentatively fits TRBD1 or TRBD2 (5 bases each). The CDR3 is made up of 16 amino acids. Trimming left V 5 bases short and J 4 bases short, with 15 bases between. Looked up from germline, CDR1 is SGHTA and CDR2 is FQGTGA. The CDR3 DNA follows: TGTGCCAGCAGCAACCCTTACGGGGCCGGGGCCAACGTCCTGACTTTC. This translates into CASSNPYGAGANVLTF.

This clonotype was detected ten times or more. The chain employs TRBV18 and TRBJ2-3, with 9 positions matching TRBD1. CDR3 size: 15 residues. The germline V gene has CDR1 KGHSH and CDR2 LQKENI. V shed 2 bases, J shed 2 bases, and the junction held 2 bases outside the gene matches. The CDR3 region is CASSPGTGPTDTQYF. As DNA, the CDR3 is TGTGCCAGCTCACCAGGGACAGGGCCCACAGATACGCAGTATTTT. The full variable domain, its missing parts supplied by reference TRBV18 and TRBJ2-3, is NAGVMQNPRHLVRRRGQEARLRCSPMKGHSHVYWYRQLPEEGLKFMVYLQKENIIDESGMPKERFSAEFPKEGPSILRIQQVVRGDSAAYFCASSPGTGPTDTQYFGPGTRLTVL.

This clonotype was counted once. The chain joins TRBV28 to TRBJ2-5; weak D call: TRBD1 (5 bases). There are 12 residues in the CDR3. Germline CDR1 reads MDHEN; CDR2 reads SYDVKM. V was pared by 7 bases and J by 11 bases, with 17 bases between. CDR3: CASTDRINEQYF. Written as DNA, the CDR3 is TGTGCCAGCACTGACAGAATAAATGAGCAGTACTTC. Full variable domain (missing parts from reference TRBV28 and TRBJ2-5): DVKVTQSSRYLVKRTGEKVFLECVQDMDHENMFWYRQDPGLGLRLIYFSYDVKMKEKGDIPEGYSVSREKKERFSLILESASTNQTSMYLCASTDRINEQYFGPGTRLLVL.

The chain employs TRBV28 and TRBJ2-7; 8 bases match TRBD1. Losses at the gene ends were 8 bases for V and 2 bases for J; bases not matched to a gene: 5. The CDR3 is 13 residues long. Per the germline V gene, CDR1 is MDHEN and CDR2 is SYDVKM. CDR3 DNA sequence: TGTGCCAGCCTTGGGGACAGGACCTACGAGCAGTACTTC. This codes for CASLGDRTYEQYF.

This chain uses TRBV7-3 with TRBJ2-3; TRBD2 matches at 9 bases. Trimming at V came to 2 bases and at J to 2 bases, leaving 5 bases not matched to a gene. The germline V gene has CDR1 SGHTA and CDR2 FQGTGA. The CDR3 consists of 16 residues. CDR3 DNA sequence: TGTGCCAGCAGCTTATGGGCTAGCGGGGTCACAGATACGCAGTATTTT. This sequence encodes CASSLWASGVTDTQYF. Together with reference TRBV7-3 and TRBJ2-3, the CDR3 gives the full variable domain: GAGVSQTPSNKVTEKGKYVELRCDPISGHTALYWYRQSLGQGPEFLIYFQGTGAADDSGLPNDRFFAVRPEGSVSTLKIQRTERGDSAVYLCASSLWASGVTDTQYFGPGTRLTVL.